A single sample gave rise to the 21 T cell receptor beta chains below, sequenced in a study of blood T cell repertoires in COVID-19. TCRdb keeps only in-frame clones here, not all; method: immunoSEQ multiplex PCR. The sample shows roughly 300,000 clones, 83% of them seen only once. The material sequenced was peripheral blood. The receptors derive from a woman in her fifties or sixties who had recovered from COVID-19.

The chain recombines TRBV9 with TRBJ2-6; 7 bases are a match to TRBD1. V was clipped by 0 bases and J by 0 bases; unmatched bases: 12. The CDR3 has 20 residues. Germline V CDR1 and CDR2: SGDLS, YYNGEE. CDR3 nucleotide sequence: TGTGCCAGCAGCGTAGGGGTTGGGGGACAGCGGTTCTCTGGGGCCAACGTCCTGACTTTC. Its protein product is CASSVGVGGQRFSGANVLTF.

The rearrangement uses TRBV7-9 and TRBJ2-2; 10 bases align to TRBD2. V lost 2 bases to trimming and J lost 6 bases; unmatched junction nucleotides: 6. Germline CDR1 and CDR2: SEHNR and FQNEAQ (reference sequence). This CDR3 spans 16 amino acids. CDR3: CASSLYPGLASGELFF. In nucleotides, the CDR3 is TGTGCCAGCAGCTTATACCCGGGACTAGCGTCCGGGGAGCTGTTTTTT.

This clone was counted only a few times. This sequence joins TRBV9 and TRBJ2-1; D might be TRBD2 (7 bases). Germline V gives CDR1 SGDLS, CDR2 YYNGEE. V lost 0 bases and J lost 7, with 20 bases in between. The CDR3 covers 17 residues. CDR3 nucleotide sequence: TGTGCCAGCAGCGTAGAGGGGAGGGGCTCAGGGGATAATGAGCAGTTCTTC. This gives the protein CASSVEGRGSGDNEQFF.

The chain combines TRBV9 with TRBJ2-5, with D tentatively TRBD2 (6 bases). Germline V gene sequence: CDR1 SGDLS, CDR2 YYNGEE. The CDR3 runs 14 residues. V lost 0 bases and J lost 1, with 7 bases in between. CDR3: CASSVAGSQETQYF. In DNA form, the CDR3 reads TGTGCCAGCAGCGTAGCCGGGAGCCAAGAGACCCAGTACTTC.

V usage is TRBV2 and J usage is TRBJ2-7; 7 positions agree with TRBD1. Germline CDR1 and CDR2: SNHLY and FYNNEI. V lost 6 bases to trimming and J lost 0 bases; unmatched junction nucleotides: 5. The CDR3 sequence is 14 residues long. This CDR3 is CASRGDRSSYEQYF. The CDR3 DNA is TGTGCCAGCAGGGGGGACAGAAGCTCCTACGAGCAGTACTTC.

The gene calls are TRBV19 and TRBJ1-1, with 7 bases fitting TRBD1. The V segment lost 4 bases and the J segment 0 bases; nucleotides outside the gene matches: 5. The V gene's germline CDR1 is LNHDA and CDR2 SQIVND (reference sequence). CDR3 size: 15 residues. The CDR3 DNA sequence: TGTGCCAGTAGTAGAGGGGACAGACTGAACACTGAAGCTTTCTTT. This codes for CASSRGDRLNTEAFF. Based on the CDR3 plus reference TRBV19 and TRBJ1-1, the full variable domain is DGGITQSPKYLFRKEGQNVTLSCEQNLNHDAMYWYRQDPGQGLRLIYYSQIVNDFQKGDIAEGYSVSREKKESFPLTVTSAQKNPTAFYLCASSRGDRLNTEAFFGQGTRLTVV.

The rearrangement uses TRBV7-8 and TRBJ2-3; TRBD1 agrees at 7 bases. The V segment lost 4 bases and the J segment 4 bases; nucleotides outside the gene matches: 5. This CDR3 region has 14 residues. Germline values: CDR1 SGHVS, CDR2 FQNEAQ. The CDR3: CASSYGQVPDTQYF. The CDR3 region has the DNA TGTGCCAGCAGCTACGGACAGGTCCCAGATACGCAGTATTTT. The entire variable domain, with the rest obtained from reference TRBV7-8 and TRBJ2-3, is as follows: GAGVSQSPRYKVAKRGQDVALRCDPISGHVSLFWYQQALGQGPEFLTYFQNEAQLDKSGLPSDRFFAERPEGSVSTLKIQRTQQEDSAVYLCASSYGQVPDTQYFGPGTRLTVL.

The CDR3 loop reads CASSVESGNTGELFF. The CDR3 bases are TGTGCCAGCAGCGTAGAAAGCGGGAACACCGGGGAGCTGTTTTTT. The chain uses TRBV9 and TRBJ2-2; tentatively, D is TRBD2 (5 bases). Trimming removed 0 bases from V and 1 base from J, with 7 bases in between. Germline assignment: CDR1 SGDLS and CDR2 YYNGEE. This CDR3 is 15 amino acids long.

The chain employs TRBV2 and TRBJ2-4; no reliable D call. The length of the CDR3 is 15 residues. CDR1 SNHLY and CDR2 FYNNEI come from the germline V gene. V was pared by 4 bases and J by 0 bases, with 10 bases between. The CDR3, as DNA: TGTGCCAGCAGTGCGTCCCCTTTAGCCAAAAACATTCAGTACTTC. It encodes CASSASPLAKNIQYF.

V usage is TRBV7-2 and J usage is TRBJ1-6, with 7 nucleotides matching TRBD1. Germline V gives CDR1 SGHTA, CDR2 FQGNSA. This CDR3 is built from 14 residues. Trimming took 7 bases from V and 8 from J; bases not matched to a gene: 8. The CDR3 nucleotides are TGTGCCAGCAACCCGACAGGGACTCATTCACCCCTCCACTTT. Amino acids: CASNPTGTHSPLHF.

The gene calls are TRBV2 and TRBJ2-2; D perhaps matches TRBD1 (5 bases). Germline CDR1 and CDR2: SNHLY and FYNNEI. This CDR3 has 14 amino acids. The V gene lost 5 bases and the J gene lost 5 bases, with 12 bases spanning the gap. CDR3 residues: CASSPQGLTGELFF. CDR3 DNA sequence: TGTGCCAGCAGTCCGCAGGGTTTAACCGGGGAGCTGTTTTTT.

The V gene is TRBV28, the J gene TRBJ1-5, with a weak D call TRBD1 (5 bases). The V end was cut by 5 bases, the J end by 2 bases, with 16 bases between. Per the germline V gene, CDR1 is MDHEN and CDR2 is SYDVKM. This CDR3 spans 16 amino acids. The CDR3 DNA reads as TGTGCCAGCAGTCCCCGGATCACAGGCGGCAATCAGCCCCAGCATTTT. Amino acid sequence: CASSPRITGGNQPQHF.

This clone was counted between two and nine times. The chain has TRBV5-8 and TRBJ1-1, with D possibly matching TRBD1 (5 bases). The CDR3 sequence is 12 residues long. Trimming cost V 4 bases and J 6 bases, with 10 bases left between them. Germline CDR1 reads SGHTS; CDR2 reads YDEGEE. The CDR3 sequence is CASSPQGAEAFF. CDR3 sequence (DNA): TGTGCCAGCAGCCCTCAGGGTGCTGAAGCTTTCTTT.

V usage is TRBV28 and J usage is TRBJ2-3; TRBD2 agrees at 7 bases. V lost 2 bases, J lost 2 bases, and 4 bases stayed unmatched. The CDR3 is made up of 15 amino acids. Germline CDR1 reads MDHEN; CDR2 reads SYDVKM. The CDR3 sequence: CASSLGLAVTDTQYF. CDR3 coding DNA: TGTGCCAGCAGTTTAGGTCTAGCGGTCACAGATACGCAGTATTTT.

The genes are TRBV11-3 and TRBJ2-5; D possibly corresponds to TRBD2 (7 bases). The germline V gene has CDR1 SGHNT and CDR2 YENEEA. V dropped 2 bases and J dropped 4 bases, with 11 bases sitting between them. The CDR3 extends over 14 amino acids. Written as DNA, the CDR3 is TGTGCCAGCAGCTTAAAGGGGGGGCGAGAGACCCAGTACTTC. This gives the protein CASSLKGGRETQYF.

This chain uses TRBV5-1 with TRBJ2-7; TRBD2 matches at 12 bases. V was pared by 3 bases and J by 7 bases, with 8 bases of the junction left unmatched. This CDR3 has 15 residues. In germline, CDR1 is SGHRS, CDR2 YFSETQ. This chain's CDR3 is CASSSRTSGVSEQYF. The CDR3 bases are TGCGCCAGCAGCTCCCGGACTAGCGGGGTCTCGGAGCAGTACTTC.

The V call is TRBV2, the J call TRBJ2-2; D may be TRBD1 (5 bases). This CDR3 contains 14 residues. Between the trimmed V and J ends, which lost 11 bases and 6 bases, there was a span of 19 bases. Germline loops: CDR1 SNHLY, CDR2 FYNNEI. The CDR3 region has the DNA TGTGCCTTCAGGGCCCGAAGTGGGGCCGGGGAGCTGTTTTTT. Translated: CAFRARSGAGELFF. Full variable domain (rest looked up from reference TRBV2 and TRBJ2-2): EPEVTQTPSHQVTQMGQEVILRCVPISNHLYFYWYRQILGQKVEFLVSFYNNEISEKSEIFDDQFSVERPDGSNFTLKIRSTKLEDSAMYFCAFRARSGAGELFFGEGSRLTVL.

The CDR3, as DNA: TGTGCCAGCAGCTTTCACCGACTAGCGGGAGTTTCGGTCCACGAGCAGTACTTC. This encodes CASSFHRLAGVSVHEQYF. The rearrangement uses TRBV5-4 and TRBJ2-7; 12 bases agree with TRBD2. The CDR3 is made up of 18 amino acids. Germline CDR1 is SGHNT and CDR2 is YYREEE (reference sequence). V lost 2 bases, J lost 5 bases, and 14 bases stayed unmatched. Full variable domain (rest looked up from reference TRBV5-4 and TRBJ2-7): ETGVTQSPTHLIKTRGQQVTLRCSSQSGHNTVSWYQQALGQGPQFIFQYYREEENGRGNFPPRFSGLQFPNYSSELNVNALELDDSALYLCASSFHRLAGVSVHEQYFGPGTRLTVT.

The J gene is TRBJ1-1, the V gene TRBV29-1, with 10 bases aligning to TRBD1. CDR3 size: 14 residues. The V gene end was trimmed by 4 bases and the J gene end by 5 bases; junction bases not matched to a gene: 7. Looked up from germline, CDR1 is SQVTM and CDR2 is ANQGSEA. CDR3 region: CSVAGDRGMTEAFF. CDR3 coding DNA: TGCAGCGTTGCAGGGGACAGGGGCATGACTGAAGCTTTCTTT.

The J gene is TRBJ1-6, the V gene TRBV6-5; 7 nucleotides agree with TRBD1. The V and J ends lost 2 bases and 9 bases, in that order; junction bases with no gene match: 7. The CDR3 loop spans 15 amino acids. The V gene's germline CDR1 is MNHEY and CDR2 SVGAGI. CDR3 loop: CASSYHDRVRSPLHF. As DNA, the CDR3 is TGTGCCAGCAGTTACCATGACAGGGTCCGTTCACCCCTCCACTTT.

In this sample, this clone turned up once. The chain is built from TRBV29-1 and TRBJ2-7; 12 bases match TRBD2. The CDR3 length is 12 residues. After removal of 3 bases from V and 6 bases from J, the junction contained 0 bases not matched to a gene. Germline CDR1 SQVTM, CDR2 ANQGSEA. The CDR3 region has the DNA TGCAGCGTTGAGGGACTAGCGGGCGAGCAGTACTTC. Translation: CSVEGLAGEQYF.